The 8 T cell receptor beta chains below come from one sample, sequenced in a study of blood T cell repertoires in COVID-19. Clones were read by immunoSEQ multiplex PCR, and TCRdb kept only the in-frame ones, dropping some. The table lists around 300,000 clones, 80% to 90% of them singletons. Sequenced input: peripheral blood. The receptor set was obtained from a man aged 30 to 45 with active or convalescent COVID-19.

This chain links TRBV3-1 (or the pseudogene TRBV3-2) with TRBJ1-3; D gene uncertain. The CDR3 covers 14 residues. Trimming shortened V by 0 bases and J by 0 bases, and 3 bases separated the two germline ends. Germline loops: CDR1 LGHDT, CDR2 YNNKEL (reference sequence). This CDR3 is CASSQDLSGNTIYF. Here the CDR3 DNA reads TGTGCCAGCAGCCAAGATCTCTCTGGAAACACCATATATTTT.

This clone came up once. V is TRBV6-2 or TRBV6-3 and J is TRBJ1-6; TRBD1 matches at 8 bases. The CDR3 totals 15 residues. Losses at the gene ends were 7 bases for V and 9 bases for J; bases not matched to a gene: 11. Germline loops: CDR1 MNHEY, CDR2 SVGEGT. Here the CDR3 reads CASTPVGQGSSPLHF. CDR3 DNA: TGTGCCAGCACCCCCGTCGGACAGGGAAGTTCACCCCTCCACTTT.

V and J are TRBV28 and TRBJ2-3; D gene unclear. V lost 3 bases and J 3 bases, leaving 13 bases between the germline ends. The V gene's germline CDR1 is MDHEN and CDR2 SYDVKM. This CDR3 is 15 amino acids long. The CDR3 DNA is TGTGCCAGCAGTTTCGACTCGCATTCGACAGATACGCAGTATTTT. Its protein is CASSFDSHSTDTQYF.

V and J are TRBV4-1 and TRBJ2-3; TRBD2 matches 10 bases. The CDR3 is 17 residues long. After removal of 1 base from V and 6 bases from J, the junction contained 10 bases not matched to a gene. Germline V lookup: CDR1 MGHRA, CDR2 YSYEKL. This CDR3 reads CASSQGIAGGGVDTQYF. For the CDR3, the DNA is TGCGCCAGCAGCCAAGGGATAGCGGGGGGCGGGGTGGATACGCAGTATTTT.

CDR3 in amino acids: CAWGTGVSYEQYF. In DNA form, the CDR3 reads TGTGCCTGGGGGACAGGGGTTTCCTACGAGCAGTACTTC. The genes are TRBV30 and TRBJ2-7, with 10 bases lining up with TRBD1. This CDR3 comprises 13 residues. Germline-derived CDR1 and CDR2 are GTSNPN and SVGIG (reference sequence). The ends lost 5 bases at V and 1 base at J; junction bases unmatched: 2.

This sequence joins TRBV29-1 and TRBJ2-7, with D possibly matching TRBD2 (6 bases). CDR3 length equals 13 residues. The V end lost 7 bases, the J end lost 0 bases, and 13 bases lay between the germline ends. CDR1 SQVTM and CDR2 ANQGSEA come from the germline V gene. The CDR3 protein is CSGRDWDSYEQYF. CDR3 nucleotide sequence: TGCAGCGGGCGGGACTGGGACTCCTACGAGCAGTACTTC.

The chain combines TRBV7-9 with TRBJ2-1; 8 bases are a match to TRBD2. The CDR3 runs to 14 residues. V gave up 5 bases and J gave up 6 bases; unmatched junction bases: 6. CDR1 and CDR2 (germline): SEHNR, FQNEAQ (reference sequence). CDR3: CASSTGTRPNEQFF. The CDR3 region has the DNA TGTGCCAGCAGCACCGGGACTAGGCCCAATGAGCAGTTCTTC.

The CDR3 DNA follows: TGTGCCAGCAGCTTGAGGGACATTGGAAATTCACCCCTCCACTTT. Amino acid sequence: CASSLRDIGNSPLHF. The chain joins TRBV11-3 to TRBJ1-6, with a tentative D call TRBD1 (6 bases). Germline V gene data show CDR1 as SGHNT and CDR2 as YENEEA. Trimming shortened V by 3 bases and J by 7 bases, and 13 bases separated the two germline ends. The CDR3 is 15 residues long.